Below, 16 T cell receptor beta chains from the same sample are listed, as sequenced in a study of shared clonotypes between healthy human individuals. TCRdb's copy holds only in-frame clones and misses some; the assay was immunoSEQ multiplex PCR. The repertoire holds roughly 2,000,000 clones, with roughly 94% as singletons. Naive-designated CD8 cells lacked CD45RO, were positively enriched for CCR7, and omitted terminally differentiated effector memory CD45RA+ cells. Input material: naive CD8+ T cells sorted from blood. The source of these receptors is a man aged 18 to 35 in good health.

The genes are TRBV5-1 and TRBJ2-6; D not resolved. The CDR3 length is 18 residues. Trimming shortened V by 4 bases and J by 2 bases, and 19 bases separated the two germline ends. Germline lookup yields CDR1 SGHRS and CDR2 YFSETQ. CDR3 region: CASSPRSGPAAGANVLTF. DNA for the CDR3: TGCGCCAGCAGCCCGCGCTCGGGCCCGGCGGCTGGGGCCAACGTCCTGACTTTC.

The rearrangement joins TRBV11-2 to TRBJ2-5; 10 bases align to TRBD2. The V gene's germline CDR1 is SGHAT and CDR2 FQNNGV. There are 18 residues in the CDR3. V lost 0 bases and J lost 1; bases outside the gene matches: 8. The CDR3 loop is CASSLDPLLAGAQETQYF. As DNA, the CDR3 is TGTGCCAGCAGCTTAGATCCGCTTCTAGCGGGGGCCCAAGAGACCCAGTACTTC.

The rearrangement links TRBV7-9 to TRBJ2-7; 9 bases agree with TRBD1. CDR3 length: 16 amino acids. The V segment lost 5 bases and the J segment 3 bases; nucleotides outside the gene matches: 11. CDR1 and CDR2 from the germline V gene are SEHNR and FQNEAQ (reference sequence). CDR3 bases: TGTGCCAGCAGCGTACCTACAGGGGGCGGAATCTACGAGCAGTACTTC. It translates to CASSVPTGGGIYEQYF. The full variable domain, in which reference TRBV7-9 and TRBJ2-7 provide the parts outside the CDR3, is DTGVSQNPRHKITKRGQNVTFRCDPISEHNRLYWYRQTLGQGPEFLTYFQNEAQLEKSRLLSDRFSAERPKGSFSTLEIQRTEQGDSAMYLCASSVPTGGGIYEQYFGPGTRLTVT.

CDR3 protein: CASSFAETQYF. As DNA, the CDR3 is TGTGCCAGCAGCTTCGCTGAGACCCAGTACTTC. The rearrangement links TRBV7-2 to TRBJ2-5; D unclear. CDR3 length: 11 amino acids. V was pared by 3 bases and J by 5 bases, with 4 bases between. CDR1 and CDR2 (germline): SGHTA, FQGNSA.

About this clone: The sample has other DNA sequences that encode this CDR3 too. This CDR3 reads CASSLAGASYEQYF. The CDR3 coding sequence is TGTGCCAGCAGTTTGGCCGGGGCCTCCTACGAGCAGTACTTC. The rearrangement joins TRBV27 to TRBJ2-7; D tentatively reads TRBD1 or TRBD2 (5 bases each). Germline V gene lookup returns CDR1 MNHEY and CDR2 SMNVEV (reference sequence). The V end was cut by 3 bases, the J end by 0 bases, with 9 bases between. This CDR3 contains 14 residues.

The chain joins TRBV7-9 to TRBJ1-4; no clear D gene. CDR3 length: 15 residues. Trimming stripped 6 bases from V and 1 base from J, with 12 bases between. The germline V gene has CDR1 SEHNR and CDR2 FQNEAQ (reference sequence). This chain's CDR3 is CASSWKGGTNEKLFF. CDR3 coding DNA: TGTGCCAGCAGTTGGAAGGGAGGAACTAATGAAAAACTGTTTTTT. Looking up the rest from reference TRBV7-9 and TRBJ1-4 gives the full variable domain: DTGVSQNPRHKITKRGQNVTFRCDPISEHNRLYWYRQTLGQGPEFLTYFQNEAQLEKSRLLSDRFSAERPKGSFSTLEIQRTEQGDSAMYLCASSWKGGTNEKLFFGSGTQLSVL.

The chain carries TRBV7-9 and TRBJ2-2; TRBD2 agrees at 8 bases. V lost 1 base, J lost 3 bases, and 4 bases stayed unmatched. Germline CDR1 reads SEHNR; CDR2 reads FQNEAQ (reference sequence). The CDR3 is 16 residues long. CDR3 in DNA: TGTGCCAGCAGCTTAGAGACTAGCGTCCACACCGGGGAGCTGTTTTTT. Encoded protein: CASSLETSVHTGELFF. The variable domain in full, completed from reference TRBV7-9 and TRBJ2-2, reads DTGVSQNPRHKITKRGQNVTFRCDPISEHNRLYWYRQTLGQGPEFLTYFQNEAQLEKSRLLSDRFSAERPKGSFSTLEIQRTEQGDSAMYLCASSLETSVHTGELFFGEGSRLTVL.

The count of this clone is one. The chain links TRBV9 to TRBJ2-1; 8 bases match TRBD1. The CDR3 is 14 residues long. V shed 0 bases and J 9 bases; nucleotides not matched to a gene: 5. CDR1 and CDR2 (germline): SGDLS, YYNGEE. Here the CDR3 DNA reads TGTGCCAGCAGCGTAGAACAGGGGGTCGCTGAGCAGTTCTTC. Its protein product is CASSVEQGVAEQFF.

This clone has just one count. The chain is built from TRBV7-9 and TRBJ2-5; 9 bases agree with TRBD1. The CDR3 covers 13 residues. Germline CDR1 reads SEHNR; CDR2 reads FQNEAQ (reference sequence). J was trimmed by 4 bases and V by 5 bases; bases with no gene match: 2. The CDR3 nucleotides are TGTGCCAGCAGCACAGGGGGCCCAGAGACCCAGTACTTC. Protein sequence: CASSTGGPETQYF. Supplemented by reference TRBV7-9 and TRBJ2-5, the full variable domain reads DTGVSQNPRHKITKRGQNVTFRCDPISEHNRLYWYRQTLGQGPEFLTYFQNEAQLEKSRLLSDRFSAERPKGSFSTLEIQRTEQGDSAMYLCASSTGGPETQYFGPGTRLLVL.

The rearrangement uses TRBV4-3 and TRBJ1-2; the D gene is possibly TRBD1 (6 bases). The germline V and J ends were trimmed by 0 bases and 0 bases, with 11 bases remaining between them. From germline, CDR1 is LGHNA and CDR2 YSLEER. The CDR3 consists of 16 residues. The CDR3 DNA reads TGCGCCAGCAGCCAAGAGAGAGAGGGGGCTAACTATGGCTACACCTTC. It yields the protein CASSQEREGANYGYTF.

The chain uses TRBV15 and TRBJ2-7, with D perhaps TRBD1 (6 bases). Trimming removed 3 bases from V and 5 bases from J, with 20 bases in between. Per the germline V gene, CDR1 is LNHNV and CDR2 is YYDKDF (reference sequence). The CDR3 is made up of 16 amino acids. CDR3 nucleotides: TGTGCCACCAGCAGTTACCCCAGGGGAGTTATCGACGAGCAGTACTTC. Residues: CATSSYPRGVIDEQYF.

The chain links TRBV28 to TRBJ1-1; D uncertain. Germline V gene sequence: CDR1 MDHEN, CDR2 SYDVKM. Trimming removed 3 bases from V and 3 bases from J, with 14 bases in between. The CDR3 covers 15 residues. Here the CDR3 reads CASSFALGWDTEAFF. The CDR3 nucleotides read TGTGCCAGCAGTTTCGCGTTAGGGTGGGACACTGAAGCTTTCTTT.

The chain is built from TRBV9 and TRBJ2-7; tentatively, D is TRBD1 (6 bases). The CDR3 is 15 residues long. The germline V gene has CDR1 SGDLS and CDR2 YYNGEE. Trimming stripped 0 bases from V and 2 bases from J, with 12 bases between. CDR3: CASSVGGTLTYEQYF. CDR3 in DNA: TGTGCCAGCAGCGTAGGAGGGACACTAACCTACGAGCAGTACTTC.

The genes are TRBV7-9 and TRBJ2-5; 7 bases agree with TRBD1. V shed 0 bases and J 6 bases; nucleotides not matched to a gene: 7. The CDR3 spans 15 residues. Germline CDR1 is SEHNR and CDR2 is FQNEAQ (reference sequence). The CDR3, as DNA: TGTGCCAGCAGCTTAGCCTTTCGGGACAGCCAGACCCAGTACTTC. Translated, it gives CASSLAFRDSQTQYF.

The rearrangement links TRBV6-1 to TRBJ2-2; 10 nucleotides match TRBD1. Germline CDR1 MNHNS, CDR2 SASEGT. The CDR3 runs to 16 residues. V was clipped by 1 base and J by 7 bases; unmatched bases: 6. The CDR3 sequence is CASSEGGTGVVGELFF. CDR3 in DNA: TGTGCCAGCAGTGAAGGGGGGACAGGGGTGGTCGGGGAGCTGTTTTTT.

As DNA, the CDR3 is TGCGCCAGCAGCCAGTATGATACTAGCGGGTGGGAGCAGTACTTC. Residues: CASSQYDTSGWEQYF. J is TRBJ2-7 and V is TRBV4-1; TRBD2 agrees at 9 bases. The CDR3 runs 15 residues. Germline values: CDR1 MGHRA, CDR2 YSYEKL. Trimming removed 3 bases from V and 7 bases from J; junction bases left unmatched: 10.